This TCR beta chain is drawn from a study of tumor-infiltrating lymphocytes in oesophageal squamous cell carcinoma. Germline CDR1 and CDR2: MNHNY and SVGAGI (reference sequence). V lost 9 bases to trimming and J lost 7 bases, with 34 bases between them. The CDR3 runs to 18 residues. This clonotype was counted only a few times. MiXCR was run by TCRdb on the PCR reads, yielding one entry per CDR3 protein. This sample has over 10,000 distinct CDR3 sequences; less than 55% occur once, and the top ten carry 28%. The sequence was collected from a female donor with esophageal squamous cell carcinoma. What was sequenced was esophageal tumor tissue. The gene calls are TRBV6-6 and TRBJ2-7; D might be TRBD2 (7 bases). CDR3 in DNA: TGTGCCAGTACGGATAAAGGGGGGAGGGGGTTCATTCTCCTGGAGCAGTACTTC. This translates into CASTDKGGRGFILLEQYF.